The clone carrying this T cell receptor (beta chain) was seen repeatedly, ten times or more. A read error may produce the germline difference seen at one junction end. Every patient had bone marrow sampled while the disease was active. The data were taken from a study of read filtering for tumor transcriptome and immune sequencing. About the study: Mean patient age was around 66 years, range 47 to 80; 17 male, 14 to 15 female. Per sample, TCR-region reads ranged about 4.05 to 10.27 million by IR-seq, about 85 to 1,400 by RNA-seq.

The CDR3 is 14 amino acids. Molecular barcoded adaptors covering alpha/delta and beta/gamma chains were used on roughly 400 ng RNA. TCRdb passed the reads through MiXCR, listing each CDR3 protein once. The sample records roughly 130,000 distinct CDR3 sequences, around 13% being singletons. The rearrangement links TRBV12-3 or TRBV12-4 to TRBJ2-2, with no clear D. The sample consisted of a population of CD138-negative cells sorted from bone marrow. This TCR was sampled from a donor aged 40 or over with multiple myeloma. In DNA, the CDR3 is TGCGCCAGCAGCTTAGGAGTAAACACCGGGGAGCTGTTTTTT. Protein product: CASSLGVNTGELFF.